These 9 T cell receptor beta chains were all obtained from the same sample, sequenced in a study of early T cells in non-severe SARS-CoV-2 infection. TCRdb reprocessed the 5' RACE reads with MiXCR, giving one entry per CDR3 protein. This table holds approximately 89,000 distinct CDR3 sequences, about an eighth found once. The sequenced sample consisted of whole blood. The receptors were gathered from an adult who was a healthcare worker with PCR-confirmed SARS-CoV-2 infection or an uninfected control (not recorded which).

V is TRBV7-6 and J is TRBJ2-1; 10 bases fit TRBD2. After removal of 1 base from V and 10 bases from J, the junction contained 10 bases not matched to a gene. This CDR3 comprises 16 residues. Germline assignment: CDR1 SGHVS and CDR2 FNYEAQ. The CDR3 DNA reads TGTGCCAGCAGCTTAGGAGCACTAGCGGGGAGTCGCGAGCAGTTCTTC. Its protein product is CASSLGALAGSREQFF.

The chain combines TRBV27 with TRBJ1-2, with 8 positions matching TRBD1. The CDR3 consists of 16 residues. Unmatched junction bases numbered 16, after V lost 8 bases and J lost 5 bases. Germline V gene data show CDR1 as MNHEY and CDR2 as SMNVEV (reference sequence). The CDR3 DNA sequence: TGTGCCAGCCGTCCAGATTTACCGGACAGGGATTATGGCTACACCTTC. Its translation is CASRPDLPDRDYGYTF.

This clonotype was counted a few times. In DNA, the CDR3 is TGTGCCAGTAGTAGGTTTGGCGGGAGGGCCGAGACCCAGTACTTC. Translated, it gives CASSRFGGRAETQYF. The J gene is TRBJ2-5, the V gene TRBV19; TRBD2 matches 9 bases. The CDR3 runs 15 residues. Trimming cost V 4 bases and J 5 bases; bases outside gene matches: 8. Per the germline V gene, CDR1 is LNHDA and CDR2 is SQIVND (reference sequence).

This clonotype was counted only a few times. V and J are TRBV9 and TRBJ2-3; TRBD2 might be the D (7 bases). The CDR3 has 15 residues. Germline-derived CDR1 and CDR2 are SGDLS and YYNGEE. V was trimmed by 0 bases and J by 1 base, leaving 9 bases between them. Here the CDR3 reads CASSVGGGRTDTQYF. CDR3 nucleotides: TGTGCCAGCAGCGTAGGGGGGGGCCGCACAGATACGCAGTATTTT.

This clonotype was counted many times. The rearrangement links TRBV19 to TRBJ2-1, with TRBD1 matching 8 bases. Unmatched junction bases numbered 7, after V lost 1 base and J lost 8 bases. Germline V gene data show CDR1 as LNHDA and CDR2 as SQIVND (reference sequence). CDR3 length equals 15 residues. CDR3 sequence: CASSIGTGIVDEQFF. Written as DNA, the CDR3 is TGTGCCAGTAGTATAGGGACAGGGATAGTTGATGAGCAGTTCTTC.

There are many counts of this clonotype. The chain uses TRBV4-2 and TRBJ2-1; TRBD2 matches 11 bases. J gave up 7 bases and V 0 bases, and 5 bases lay outside the gene matches. The germline V gene has CDR1 LGHNA and CDR2 YNFKEQ. There are 16 residues in the CDR3. CDR3 bases: TGTGCCAGCAGCCAAGATCCTACTAGCGGGAGTAATGAGCAGTTCTTC. Translation: CASSQDPTSGSNEQFF.

This clonotype was counted ten times or more. The chain links TRBV11-2 to TRBJ1-1, with a tentative D call TRBD1 (6 bases). V was pared by 6 bases and J by 2 bases, with 19 bases between. This CDR3 is 16 amino acids long. Germline V gene sequence: CDR1 SGHAT, CDR2 FQNNGV. The CDR3 protein is CASSPGGSVGNTEAFF. The DNA for the CDR3 is TGTGCCAGCAGTCCGGGGGGCTCAGTGGGCAACACTGAAGCTTTCTTT.

This clonotype appeared a few times. The CDR3 DNA reads as TGTGCCAGCAGTGCTTCACAGGGGTACAATGAGCAGTTCTTC. It specifies CASSASQGYNEQFF. The chain uses TRBV25-1 and TRBJ2-1, with TRBD1 identical over 7 bases. The J segment lost 4 bases and the V segment lost 4 bases, leaving 4 bases of the junction unmatched. The germline CDR1 and CDR2 sequences are MGHDK and SYGVNS. This CDR3 is 14 amino acids long.

This clonotype has at least ten counts. The rearrangement uses TRBV6-1 and TRBJ1-2; weak D call: TRBD1 (5 bases). Per germline, CDR1 MNHNS and CDR2 SASEGT. V shed 0 bases and J shed 8 bases, with 7 bases lying between them. The CDR3 runs 12 residues. This CDR3 is CASSEATVGYTF. The DNA of the CDR3 is TGTGCCAGCAGTGAAGCGACAGTCGGCTACACCTTC.